The T cell receptor (beta chain) under discussion was sequenced for a study of CD8+CD57+ T cells in acquired aplastic anemia. Study-wide results and limits: Between patients and controls, about 30 CD8+ CDR3 sequences were found in common.

Profiling of TCR beta VDJ combinations and CDR3 sequences used genomic DNA as template. TCRdb reprocessed the reads with MiXCR, giving one entry per CDR3 protein. The sample shows just over 400,000 distinct CDR3 sequences, roughly 64% of them seen only once. CDR3 size: 15 residues. Germline V gene lookup returns CDR1 SGHTA and CDR2 FQGNSA. Comments on this clonotype: Its matching antigen is unknown. The junction shows a germline mismatch at one end, possibly a read error.

The chain recombines TRBV7-2 with TRBJ2-5; 9 bases align to TRBD1. Sequences were obtained from sorted CD4+, CD8+, or CD8+CD57+ T cells (not recorded which) from PBMCs. This receptor was taken from a human donor in good health, serving as a control. Written as DNA, the CDR3 is TGTGCCGGCAGCTTCTGGTCACAGGGGGCCTACAAGCAGTACTTC. This encodes CAGSFWSQGAYKQYF.